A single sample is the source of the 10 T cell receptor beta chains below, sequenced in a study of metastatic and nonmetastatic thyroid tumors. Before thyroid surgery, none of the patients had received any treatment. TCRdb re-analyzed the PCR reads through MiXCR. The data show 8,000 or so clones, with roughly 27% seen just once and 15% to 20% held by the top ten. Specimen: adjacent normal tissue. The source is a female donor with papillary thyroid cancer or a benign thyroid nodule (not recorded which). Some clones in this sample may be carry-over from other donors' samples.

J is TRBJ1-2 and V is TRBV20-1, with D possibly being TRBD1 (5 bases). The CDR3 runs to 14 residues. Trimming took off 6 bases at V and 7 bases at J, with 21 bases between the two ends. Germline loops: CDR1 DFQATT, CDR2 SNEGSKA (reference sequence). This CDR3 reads CSAPSARQSSGYTF. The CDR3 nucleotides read TGCAGTGCCCCCTCCGCCCGACAGTCCTCTGGCTACACCTTC.

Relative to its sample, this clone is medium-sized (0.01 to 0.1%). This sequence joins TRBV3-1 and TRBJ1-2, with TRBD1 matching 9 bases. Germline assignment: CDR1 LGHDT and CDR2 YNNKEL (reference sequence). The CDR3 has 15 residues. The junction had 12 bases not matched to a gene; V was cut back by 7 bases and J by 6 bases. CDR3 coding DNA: TGTGCCAGCAAGAATAGGGACAGGGATCAACATGGCTACACCTTC. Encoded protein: CASKNRDRDQHGYTF. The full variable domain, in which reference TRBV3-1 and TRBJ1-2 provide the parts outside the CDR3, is DTAVSQTPKYLVTQMGNDKSIKCEQNLGHDTMYWYKQDSKKFLKIMFSYNNKELIINETVPNRFSPKSPDKAHLNLHINSLELGDSAVYFCASKNRDRDQHGYTFGSGTRLTVV.

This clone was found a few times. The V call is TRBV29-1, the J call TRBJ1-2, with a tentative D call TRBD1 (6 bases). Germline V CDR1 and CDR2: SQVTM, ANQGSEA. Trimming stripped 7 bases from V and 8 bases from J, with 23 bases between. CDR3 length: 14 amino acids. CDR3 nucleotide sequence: TGCAGCGCCTGGCAGCTCGGGACATGGGTCGGCTACACCTTC. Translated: CSAWQLGTWVGYTF.

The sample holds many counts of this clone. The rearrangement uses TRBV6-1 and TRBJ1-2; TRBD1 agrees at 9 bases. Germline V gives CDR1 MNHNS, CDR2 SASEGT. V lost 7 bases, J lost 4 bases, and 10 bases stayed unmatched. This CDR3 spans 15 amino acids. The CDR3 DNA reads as TGTGCCAGCAACTCCCAGGGACAGGGTGGCTATGGCTACACCTTC. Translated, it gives CASNSQGQGGYGYTF.

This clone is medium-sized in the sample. The CDR3 DNA follows: TGTGCCAGCAGCCCCCAAGAGACCCAGTACTTC. The encoded protein is CASSPQETQYF. This rearrangement joins TRBV7-2 to TRBJ2-5; no clear D gene. V was trimmed by 5 bases and J by 1 base, leaving 2 bases between them. This CDR3 is 11 amino acids long. The V gene's germline CDR1 is SGHTA and CDR2 FQGNSA.

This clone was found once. The CDR3 loop is CASSLGAHGGRLLNGYTF. CDR3 bases: TGTGCCAGCAGCTTGGGGGCCCACGGGGGGCGACTGCTGAATGGCTACACCTTC. The V and J genes are TRBV11-1 and TRBJ1-2, with D possibly being TRBD1 (6 bases). The CDR3 has 18 amino acids. The germline V gene encodes CDR1 SGHAT and CDR2 FQDESV (reference sequence). Trimming cost V 3 bases and J 6 bases, with 26 bases left between them.

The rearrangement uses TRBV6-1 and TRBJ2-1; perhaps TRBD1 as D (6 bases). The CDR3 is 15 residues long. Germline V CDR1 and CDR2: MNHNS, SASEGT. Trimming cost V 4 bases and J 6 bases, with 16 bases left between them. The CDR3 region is CASSARGPFGNEQFF. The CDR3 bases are TGTGCCAGCAGTGCCAGGGGCCCCTTCGGCAATGAGCAGTTCTTC.

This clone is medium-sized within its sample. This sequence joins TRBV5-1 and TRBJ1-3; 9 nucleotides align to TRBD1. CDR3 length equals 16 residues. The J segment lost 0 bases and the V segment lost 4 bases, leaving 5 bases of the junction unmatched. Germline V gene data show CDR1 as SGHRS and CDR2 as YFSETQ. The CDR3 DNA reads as TGCGCCAGCAGCCCAGGACAGGGGTTCTCTGGAAACACCATATATTTT. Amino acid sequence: CASSPGQGFSGNTIYF.

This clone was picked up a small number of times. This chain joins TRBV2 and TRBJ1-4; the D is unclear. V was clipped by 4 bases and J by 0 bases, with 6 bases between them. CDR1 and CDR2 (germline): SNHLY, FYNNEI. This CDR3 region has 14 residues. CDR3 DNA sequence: TGTGCCAGCAGTGGGGTTCCAACTAATGAAAAACTGTTTTTT. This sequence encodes CASSGVPTNEKLFF.

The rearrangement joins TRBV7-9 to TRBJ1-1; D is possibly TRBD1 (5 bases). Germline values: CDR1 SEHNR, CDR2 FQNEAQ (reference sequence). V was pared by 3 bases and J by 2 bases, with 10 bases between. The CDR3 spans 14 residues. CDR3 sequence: CASSLRQHNTEAFF. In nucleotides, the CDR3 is TGTGCCAGCAGCTTGAGACAGCATAACACTGAAGCTTTCTTT.